Below are 9 T cell receptor beta chains sequenced from a single sample in a study of T cell repertoires in cytomegalovirus infection. Using its own MiXCR run on the reads, TCRdb lists one record per CDR3 protein. Among some 900,000 distinct CDR3 sequences listed, 30% to 35% were seen once. Which antigens these TCRs recognize remains unknown. Sequencing was performed on cultured CD8+ T cells from PBMCs, taken from culture after CMV antigen stimulation. The receptors derive from a human donor in good health (CMV status not recorded). Some clones in this sample may be carry-over from other donors' samples.

A few counts support this clonotype. The chain has TRBV27 and TRBJ1-1; 8 bases are shared with TRBD1. Trimming at V came to 3 bases and at J to 2 bases, leaving 5 bases not matched to a gene. CDR3 length equals 15 residues. Germline-derived CDR1 and CDR2 are MNHEY and SMNVEV (reference sequence). Here the CDR3 reads CASSFQTGVNTEAFF. CDR3 bases: TGTGCCAGCAGTTTCCAGACAGGGGTAAACACTGAAGCTTTCTTT.

The chain is built from TRBV12-3 or TRBV12-4 and TRBJ1-2; no reliable D call. This CDR3 contains 13 residues. Trimming shortened V by 7 bases and J by 1 base, and 10 bases separated the two germline ends. The CDR3 reads CASTSTINYGYTF. The DNA for the CDR3 is TGTGCCAGCACTTCCACGATTAACTATGGCTACACCTTC.

This clonotype has a handful of counts. V gene TRBV10-1 combines with J gene TRBJ2-2; D is ambiguous. CDR1 and CDR2 from the germline V gene are WNHNN and SYGVQD (reference sequence). The V and J ends lost 6 bases and 6 bases respectively, with 11 bases between them. This CDR3 contains 13 residues. Here the CDR3 reads CASSLGRPGELFF. CDR3 bases: TGCGCCAGCAGCCTGGGCCGGCCCGGGGAGCTGTTTTTT.

The gene calls are TRBV6-6 and TRBJ2-3, with D hard to call. Trimming removed 6 bases from V and 1 base from J, with 14 bases in between. CDR3 length: 15 residues. Germline CDR1 MNHNY, CDR2 SVGAGI (reference sequence). The chain's CDR3 is CASRIPLEGTDTQYF. As DNA, the CDR3 is TGTGCCAGCAGAATTCCCCTAGAAGGCACAGATACGCAGTATTTT.

At least ten counts were recorded for this clonotype. The chain has TRBV6-2 or TRBV6-3 and TRBJ1-2; 8 positions match TRBD1. The CDR3 contains 15 residues. The germline CDR1 and CDR2 sequences are MNHEY and SVGEGT. V lost 6 bases to trimming and J lost 4 bases; unmatched junction nucleotides: 10. CDR3 DNA: TGTGCCAGCAGCGGACCCGGGACAGGTGCCTATGGCTACACCTTC. Encoded protein: CASSGPGTGAYGYTF.

V and J are TRBV27 and TRBJ2-2; 8 bases agree with TRBD1. The CDR3 sequence is 16 residues long. Germline V gives CDR1 MNHEY, CDR2 SMNVEV (reference sequence). V dropped 3 bases and J dropped 1; count of bases not matched to a gene: 4. The CDR3 reads CASSFWDRQNTGELFF. The DNA of the CDR3 is TGTGCCAGCAGTTTTTGGGACAGGCAGAACACCGGGGAGCTGTTTTTT.

This clonotype was observed a few times. The DNA of the CDR3 is TGTGCCAGCAGTCAGTGGCTGTTTGGGGCCAACGTCCTGACTTTC. Its translation is CASSQWLFGANVLTF. The gene calls are TRBV12-3 or TRBV12-4 and TRBJ2-6, with D unclear. Deletions cut 5 bases from V and 3 bases from J, with 11 bases between. The CDR3 is made up of 15 amino acids.

The rearrangement uses TRBV7-9 and TRBJ2-2; tentative D call: TRBD2 (6 bases). Germline assignment: CDR1 SEHNR and CDR2 FQNEAQ (reference sequence). Trimming pared 5 bases from V and 3 bases from J, leaving 16 bases between. The CDR3 loop spans 16 amino acids. The CDR3 DNA reads as TGTGCCAGCAGCGGGGCCTCTGGACTATACACCGGGGAGCTGTTTTTT. Residues: CASSGASGLYTGELFF.

V and J are TRBV6-1 and TRBJ2-1, with TRBD1 matching 8 bases. V lost 0 bases and J lost 7; bases outside the gene matches: 5. The CDR3 spans 15 residues. CDR1 is MNHNS and CDR2 is SASEGT in the germline V gene. CDR3 sequence: CASSEAVRGLNEQFF. In DNA, the CDR3 is TGTGCCAGCAGTGAAGCGGTCAGGGGGCTTAATGAGCAGTTCTTC.